The 25 T cell receptor beta chains below all came from one sample that was sequenced in a study of beta chain features in type 1 diabetes. Reverse transcription of all isolated RNA meant that expressed TCRB transcripts were sequenced. The protocol was immunoSEQ multiplex PCR, while the TCRdb copy is restricted to in-frame clones and leaves out a portion. The sample yields more than 300,000 clones, over 12% seen once. Input material: naive CD4+ T cells from blood. The receptor set was obtained from a woman in her late teens or twenties in good health.

The CDR3 loop is CASSPPSAGEQFF. CDR3 sequence (DNA): TGCGCCAGCAGCCCTCCTAGTGCTGGTGAGCAGTTCTTC. J is TRBJ2-1 and V is TRBV4-1, with no clear D. This CDR3 has 13 residues. CDR1 is MGHRA, CDR2 YSYEKL, per germline. V gave up 4 bases and J gave up 9 bases, with 13 bases separating them.

This clone has just a few counts. The chain couples TRBV28 to TRBJ2-6, with 9 nucleotides matching TRBD1. Germline lookup yields CDR1 MDHEN and CDR2 SYDVKM. There are 17 residues in the CDR3. Losses at the gene ends were 2 bases for V and 2 bases for J; bases not matched to a gene: 4. In DNA, the CDR3 is TGTGCCAGCAGTTTAACAGGGGGCTTTGCTGGGGCCAACGTCCTGACTTTC. Its protein is CASSLTGGFAGANVLTF. The variable domain in full, completed from reference TRBV28 and TRBJ2-6, reads DVKVTQSSRYLVKRTGEKVFLECVQDMDHENMFWYRQDPGLGLRLIYFSYDVKMKEKGDIPEGYSVSREKKERFSLILESASTNQTSMYLCASSLTGGFAGANVLTFGAGSRLTVL.

This clone has only a few counts. The rearrangement uses TRBV30 and TRBJ2-1, with D perhaps matching TRBD2 (5 bases). Trimming removed 8 bases from V and 0 bases from J, with 11 bases in between. Germline CDR1 GTSNPN, CDR2 SVGIG (reference sequence). This CDR3 spans 13 amino acids. The chain's CDR3 is CAGERSSYNEQFF. CDR3 in DNA: TGTGCCGGGGAGCGGAGCTCCTACAATGAGCAGTTCTTC.

This clone was picked up a small number of times. The genes are TRBV6-6 and TRBJ1-1; D remains unclear. The V and J ends lost 6 bases and 5 bases respectively, with 10 bases between them. Germline V CDR1 and CDR2: MNHNY, SVGAGI (reference sequence). The CDR3 spans 12 residues. The CDR3 DNA reads TGTGCCAGCAGCTTAGATTGGACTGAAGCTTTCTTT. It specifies CASSLDWTEAFF.

This clone was observed a few times. This sequence joins TRBV30 and TRBJ2-7; 9 positions match TRBD2. The CDR3 is 17 residues long. Germline V gene sequence: CDR1 GTSNPN, CDR2 SVGIG (reference sequence). The ends lost 2 bases at V and 2 bases at J; junction bases unmatched: 13. CDR3 bases: TGTGCCTGGAGTCGCCCTTATCGGACTAGCGATGCCTACGAGCAGTACTTC. This sequence encodes CAWSRPYRTSDAYEQYF. The entire variable domain, with the rest obtained from reference TRBV30 and TRBJ2-7, is as follows: SQTIHQWPATLVQPVGSPLSLECTVEGTSNPNLYWYRQAAGRGLQLLFYSVGIGQISSEVPQNLSASRPQDRQFILSSKKLLLSDSGFYLCAWSRPYRTSDAYEQYFGPGTRLTVT.

This clone came up a few times. The rearrangement links TRBV12-5 to TRBJ2-4; 9 bases match TRBD1. Germline CDR1 and CDR2: LGHNT and FRNRAP. This CDR3 region has 15 residues. Losses at the gene ends were 7 bases for V and 0 bases for J; bases not matched to a gene: 4. The CDR3 coding sequence is TGTGCTAGTGTCCCGGACAGGGGAGCCAAAAACATTCAGTACTTC. Amino acid sequence: CASVPDRGAKNIQYF.

This clone was counted only a few times. The CDR3 protein is CASSLGRTSVYNEQFF. As DNA, the CDR3 is TGTGCCAGCAGCTTGGGTAGGACTAGCGTCTACAATGAGCAGTTCTTC. This chain connects TRBV5-4 to TRBJ2-1; 9 nucleotides agree with TRBD2. Germline CDR1 reads SGHNT; CDR2 reads YYREEE (reference sequence). This CDR3 region has 16 residues. The V and J ends lost 0 bases and 3 bases, in that order; junction bases with no gene match: 4.

This clone has only a few counts. The chain is built from TRBV19 and TRBJ2-1; D ambiguous. The CDR3 extends over 15 amino acids. The V end lost 7 bases, the J end lost 0 bases, and 13 bases lay between the germline ends. CDR1 LNHDA and CDR2 SQIVND come from the germline V gene (reference sequence). The CDR3 reads CASTESVSSYNEQFF. The CDR3 DNA follows: TGTGCCAGTACCGAAAGCGTCAGCTCCTACAATGAGCAGTTCTTC.

The DNA of the CDR3 is TGTGCCTGGAGTTCGGTATGGCCGGGATCAGACGAGCAGTACTTC. Amino acids: CAWSSVWPGSDEQYF. The J gene is TRBJ2-7, the V gene TRBV30; perhaps TRBD2 as D (5 bases). This CDR3 spans 15 amino acids. Trimming took 2 bases from V and 5 from J, leaving 19 bases between them. In germline, CDR1 is GTSNPN, CDR2 SVGIG (reference sequence). Complete variable domain (other parts from reference TRBV30 and TRBJ2-7): SQTIHQWPATLVQPVGSPLSLECTVEGTSNPNLYWYRQAAGRGLQLLFYSVGIGQISSEVPQNLSASRPQDRQFILSSKKLLLSDSGFYLCAWSSVWPGSDEQYFGPGTRLTVT.

A few counts support this clone. The chain is built from TRBV4-2 and TRBJ2-3, with 8 bases identical to TRBD2. The CDR3 is made up of 16 amino acids. The germline gives CDR1 LGHNA, CDR2 YNFKEQ. Trimming cost V 4 bases and J 2 bases; bases outside gene matches: 8. The CDR3 nucleotides read TGTGCCAGCAGCCCGCGGACTAGCTCGGACACAGATACGCAGTATTTT. It specifies CASSPRTSSDTDTQYF.

The chain has TRBV5-1 and TRBJ2-3; 7 nucleotides agree with TRBD2. This CDR3 is built from 16 residues. Germline-derived CDR1 and CDR2 are SGHRS and YFSETQ. V shed 2 bases and J 1 base; nucleotides not matched to a gene: 7. In nucleotides, the CDR3 is TGCGCCAGCAGCTTACTAGCGACCAGGGGCACAGATACGCAGTATTTT. This sequence encodes CASSLLATRGTDTQYF. Using reference TRBV5-1 and TRBJ2-3 for the parts outside the CDR3, the full variable domain is KAGVTQTPRYLIKTRGQQVTLSCSPISGHRSVSWYQQTPGQGLQFLFEYFSETQRNKGNFPGRFSGRQFSNSRSEMNVSTLELGDSALYLCASSLLATRGTDTQYFGPGTRLTVL.

The chain combines TRBV19 with TRBJ2-5; D is unresolved. The CDR3 covers 15 residues. In germline, CDR1 is LNHDA, CDR2 SQIVND (reference sequence). V lost 4 bases, J lost 5 bases, and 17 bases lay in between. The CDR3 DNA sequence: TGTGCCAGTAGTACCCCCGCCGGCGCGCGGGAGACCCAGTACTTC. Translated: CASSTPAGARETQYF.

This chain connects TRBV14 to TRBJ1-4, with 7 positions matching TRBD1. The CDR3 covers 15 residues. Trimming at V came to 4 bases and at J to 3 bases, leaving 5 bases not matched to a gene. Germline CDR1 and CDR2: SGHDN and FVKESK. The CDR3 DNA sequence: TGTGCCAGCAGCCCTAGGACAGGACCTAATGAAAAACTGTTTTTT. Encoded protein: CASSPRTGPNEKLFF.

The chain employs TRBV18 and TRBJ2-1; 9 bases agree with TRBD2. This CDR3 region has 15 residues. After removal of 3 bases from V and 7 bases from J, the junction contained 7 bases not matched to a gene. Germline V gene sequence: CDR1 KGHSH, CDR2 LQKENI. Written as DNA, the CDR3 is TGTGCCAGCTCACCGCCCGGACTAGCGCTAAATGAGCAGTTCTTC. Its protein is CASSPPGLALNEQFF.

V is TRBV6-5 and J is TRBJ2-7; a possible D gene is TRBD2 (5 bases). Germline CDR1 and CDR2: MNHEY and SVGAGI. With 6 bases removed from V and 5 bases from J, the gap between germline ends came to 14 bases. The CDR3 contains 13 residues. The CDR3: CASSLARGDEQYF. CDR3 nucleotide sequence: TGTGCCAGCAGCCTAGCCCGAGGCGACGAGCAGTACTTC.

The J gene is TRBJ1-2, the V gene TRBV28, with D perhaps matching TRBD1 (5 bases). CDR3 length: 13 residues. Germline assignment: CDR1 MDHEN and CDR2 SYDVKM. V lost 7 bases, J lost 8 bases, and 17 bases lay in between. CDR3 sequence (DNA): TGTGCCAGCACCCCGAGACACCCAGGGGGCTACACCTTC. This codes for CASTPRHPGGYTF.

V usage is TRBV9 and J usage is TRBJ2-5; D possibly corresponds to TRBD2 (6 bases). V lost 0 bases, J lost 6 bases, and 15 bases lay in between. CDR1 and CDR2 from the germline V gene are SGDLS and YYNGEE. This CDR3 has 15 residues. CDR3 DNA sequence: TGTGCCAGCAGCGTAGTCCCTACTAGCATACAGACCCAGTACTTC. It yields the protein CASSVVPTSIQTQYF.

On this clone: In the same sample, other DNA sequences code for this CDR3. This sequence joins TRBV30 and TRBJ1-1; TRBD1 might be the D (5 bases). V was trimmed by 1 base and J by 5 bases, leaving 8 bases between them. CDR3 length equals 12 residues. The germline gives CDR1 GTSNPN, CDR2 SVGIG (reference sequence). DNA for the CDR3: TGTGCCTGGAGTGCTACAGGAACTGAAGCTTTCTTT. This codes for CAWSATGTEAFF.

This clone was detected only a few times. The genes are TRBV5-1 and TRBJ1-5; D uncertain. Germline-derived CDR1 and CDR2 are SGHRS and YFSETQ. V was trimmed by 0 bases and J by 7 bases, leaving 11 bases between them. This CDR3 comprises 14 residues. The CDR3 reads CASSLDPRGQPQHF. The CDR3 DNA reads TGCGCCAGCAGCTTGGATCCAAGAGGACAGCCCCAGCATTTT.

This clone was seen a handful of times. This chain connects TRBV5-6 to TRBJ2-7; 8 bases fit TRBD2. CDR1 and CDR2 (germline): SGHDT, YYEEEE. The CDR3 contains 16 residues. V shed 0 bases and J 4 bases; nucleotides not matched to a gene: 9. CDR3 sequence reads: CASSLELSGGGYEQYF. The CDR3 DNA reads as TGTGCCAGCAGCTTGGAATTAAGCGGGGGAGGTTACGAGCAGTACTTC. Based on the CDR3 plus reference TRBV5-6 and TRBJ2-7, the full variable domain is DAGVTQSPTHLIKTRGQQVTLRCSPKSGHDTVSWYQQALGQGPQFIFQYYEEEERQRGNFPDRFSGHQFPNYSSELNVNALLLGDSALYLCASSLELSGGGYEQYFGPGTRLTVT.

This clone has only a few counts. This CDR3 is CASSGDRVRPQHF. The CDR3 bases are TGTGCCAGCAGCGGCGACAGGGTGCGGCCCCAGCATTTT. The V and J genes are TRBV13 and TRBJ1-5, with 7 bases identical to TRBD1. This CDR3 has 13 amino acids. Losses at the gene ends were 5 bases for V and 9 bases for J; bases not matched to a gene: 7. The V gene's germline CDR1 is PRHDT and CDR2 FYEKMQ (reference sequence).

The chain recombines TRBV18 with TRBJ2-7, with 11 bases that match TRBD2. The CDR3 spans 17 residues. V was clipped by 0 bases and J by 5 bases; unmatched bases: 9. CDR1 and CDR2 from the germline V gene are KGHSH and LQKENI. The CDR3 DNA follows: TGTGCCAGCTCACCACCCAATGTAGCGGGAGGGCCCCACGAGCAGTACTTC. Protein: CASSPPNVAGGPHEQYF.

A few counts support this clone. This rearrangement joins TRBV7-2 to TRBJ2-7; D ambiguous. This CDR3 contains 12 residues. The V and J ends lost 3 bases and 9 bases respectively, with 12 bases between them. Germline assignment: CDR1 SGHTA and CDR2 FQGNSA. CDR3 region: CASSLMTGPQYF. For the CDR3, the DNA is TGTGCCAGCAGCTTGATGACGGGTCCGCAGTACTTC. Full variable domain (rest looked up from reference TRBV7-2 and TRBJ2-7): GAGVSQSPSNKVTEKGKDVELRCDPISGHTALYWYRQSLGQGLEFLIYFQGNSAPDKSGLPSDRFSAERTGGSVSTLTIQRTQQEDSAVYLCASSLMTGPQYFGPGTRLTVT.

This clone was seen only a few times. V gene TRBV21-1 combines with J gene TRBJ2-7; TRBD2 was called by the table and not checked on the DNA. TRBV21-1 is recorded as a pseudogene. This CDR3 is built from 15 residues. CDR3 DNA: TGTGCCAGCAGCAAAGTTGAACTAGCGTCCCACGAGCAGTACTTC. Translated, it gives CASSKVELASHEQYF.

This clone appeared a few times. The J gene is TRBJ2-7, the V gene TRBV30; D uncertain. Germline V lookup: CDR1 GTSNPN, CDR2 SVGIG (reference sequence). This CDR3 spans 14 amino acids. Deletions cut 1 base from V and 6 bases from J, with 16 bases between. As DNA, the CDR3 is TGTGCCTGGAGTGATGCGCGCCTAGTCGCCGAGCAGTACTTC. As protein: CAWSDARLVAEQYF.